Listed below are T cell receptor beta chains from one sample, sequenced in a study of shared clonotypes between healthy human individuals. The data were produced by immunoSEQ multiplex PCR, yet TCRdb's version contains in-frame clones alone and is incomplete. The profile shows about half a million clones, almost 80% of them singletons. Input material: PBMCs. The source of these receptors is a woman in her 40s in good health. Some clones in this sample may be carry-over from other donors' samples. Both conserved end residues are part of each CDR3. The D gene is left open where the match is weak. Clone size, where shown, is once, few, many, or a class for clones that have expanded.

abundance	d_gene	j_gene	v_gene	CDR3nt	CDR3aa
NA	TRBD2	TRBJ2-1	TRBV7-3	TGTGCCAGCAGCCCGGGACTAGCGTACTACAATGAGCAGTTCTTC	CASSPGLAYYNEQFF
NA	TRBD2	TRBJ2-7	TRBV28	TGTGCCAGCAGCCCTAGCGGGCTCAACTACGAGCAGTACTTC	CASSPSGLNYEQYF
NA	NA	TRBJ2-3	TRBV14	TGTGCCAGCAGCGATTGGACAGCCAGAGATACGCAGTATTTT	CASSDWTARDTQYF
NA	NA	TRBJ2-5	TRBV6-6	TGTGCCAGCAGTTACGGGACTCTGGGAGAGACCCAGTACTTC	CASSYGTLGETQYF
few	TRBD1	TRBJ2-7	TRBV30	TGTGCCTGGGCGCCGGGACAGGGGCGATACGAGCAGTACTTC	CAWAPGQGRYEQYF
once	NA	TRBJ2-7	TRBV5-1	TGCGCCAGCAGCTTGGTTAGTGGCATCTACGAGCAGTACTTC	CASSLVSGIYEQYF
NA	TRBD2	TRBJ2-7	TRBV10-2	TGCGCCAGCAGAGACCTAGCGGGAGTTTCCTACGAGCAGTACTTC	CASRDLAGVSYEQYF
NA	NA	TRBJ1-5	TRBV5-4	TGTGCCAGCAGCCAGTGGGGCCCCAATCAGCCCCAGCATTTT	CASSQWGPNQPQHF
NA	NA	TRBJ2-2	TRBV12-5	TGTGCTAGTGGGTACAGGTCCGGGGAGCTGTTTTTT	CASGYRSGELFF
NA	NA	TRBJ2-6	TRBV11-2	TGTGCCAGCAGCTTAGAAGTCTCTGGGGCCAACGTCCTGACTTTC	CASSLEVSGANVLTF
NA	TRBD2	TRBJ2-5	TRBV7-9	TGTGCCCAAGAGGAGGCGGGAGGTCAAGAGACCCAGTACTTC	CAQEEAGGQETQYF
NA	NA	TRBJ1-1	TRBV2	TGTGCCAGCAGTGTTGAGGGGTTGAGCACTGAAGCTTTCTTT	CASSVEGLSTEAFF
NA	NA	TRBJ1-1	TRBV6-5	TGTGCCAGCAGTTACTCTGGGGGTTCTAACACTGAAGCTTTCTTT	CASSYSGGSNTEAFF
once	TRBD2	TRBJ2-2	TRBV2	TGTGCCAGCAGTGAGACTAGCGCCACCGGGGAGCTGTTTTTT	CASSETSATGELFF
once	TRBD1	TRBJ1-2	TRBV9	TGTGCCAGCAGCAAGGAGGGGGCACGTGGCTACACCTTC	CASSKEGARGYTF
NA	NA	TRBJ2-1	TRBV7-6	TGTGCCAGCAGCTTAGCGGGAGTAAAAAGTGAGCAGTTCTTC	CASSLAGVKSEQFF
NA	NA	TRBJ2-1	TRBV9	TGTGCCAGCAGCGCTCATCACACAAGATTTTACAATGAGCAGTTCTTC	CASSAHHTRFYNEQFF
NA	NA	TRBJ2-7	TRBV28	TGTGCCGCCCCTCGGGTGCCCCCCTACGAGCAGTACTTC	CAAPRVPPYEQYF
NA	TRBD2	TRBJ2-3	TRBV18	TGTGCCAGCTCACCTAGCGGGACAGATACGCAGTATTTT	CASSPSGTDTQYF
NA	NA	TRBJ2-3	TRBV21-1	TGTGCCAGCAGCAAAGTCGATAGCGGGAGCTTGTTGGGTACGCAGTATTTT	CASSKVDSGSLLGTQYF
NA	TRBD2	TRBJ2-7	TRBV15	TGTGCCACCAGCAGAGATCTAGCGGGATTCTCCTACGAGCAGTACTTC	CATSRDLAGFSYEQYF
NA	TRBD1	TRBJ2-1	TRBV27	TGTGCCAGCAGCTTAACAGGGGGCGATCGCAATGAGCAGTTCTTC	CASSLTGGDRNEQFF
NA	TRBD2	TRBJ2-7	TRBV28	TGTGCCAGCAGCCTGACTAGCGGGGACGAGCAGTACTTC	CASSLTSGDEQYF
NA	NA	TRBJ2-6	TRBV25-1	TGTGCCAGCAGTGCAAGCTCTGGGGCCAACGTCCTGACTTTC	CASSASSGANVLTF
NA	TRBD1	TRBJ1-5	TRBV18	TGTGCCAGCTCACCGGACAGGTATAGCAATCAGCCCCAGCATTTT	CASSPDRYSNQPQHF
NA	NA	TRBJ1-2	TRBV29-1	TGCAGCGTCGGGGGGGCTGGGTATGGCTACACCTTC	CSVGGAGYGYTF
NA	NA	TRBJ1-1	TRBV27	TGTGCCAGCAGTATCGACAAGGTGGGGACTGAAGCTTTCTTT	CASSIDKVGTEAFF
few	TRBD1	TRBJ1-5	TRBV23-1	TGCGCCAGCGCCCCAGGGGGCGCTTATGAGGTTGGCAATCAGCCCCAGCATTTT	CASAPGGAYEVGNQPQHF
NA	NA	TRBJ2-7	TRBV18	TGTGCCAGCTCAACGACGGTGGACTACGAGCAGTACTTC	CASSTTVDYEQYF
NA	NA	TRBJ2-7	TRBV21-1	TGTGCCAGCAGCCCCGCCCTCTACGAGCAGTACTTC	CASSPALYEQYF
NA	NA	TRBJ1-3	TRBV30	TGTGCCTGGACCCTCCGGGGCACCATATATTTT	CAWTLRGTIYF
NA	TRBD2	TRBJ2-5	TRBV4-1	TGCGCCAGCAGCCAAGTGACTAGCGGTAACCAAGAGACCCAGTACTTC	CASSQVTSGNQETQYF
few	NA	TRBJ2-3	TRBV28	TGTGCCAGCAGTCCTGACCCTAGCACAGATACGCAGTATTTT	CASSPDPSTDTQYF
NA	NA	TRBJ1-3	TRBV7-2	TGTGCCAGCAGCTTAGTACGGGGACTCGGAAACACCATATATTTT	CASSLVRGLGNTIYF
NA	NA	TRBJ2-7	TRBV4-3	TGCGCCAGCAGCCAAGATCCCGGGCCAGGTTGGGTGGAGCAGTACTTC	CASSQDPGPGWVEQYF
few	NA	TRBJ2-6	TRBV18	TGTGCCAGCTCACCACGGGGGGAGTCGAACTCTGGGGCCAACGTCCTGACTTTC	CASSPRGESNSGANVLTF
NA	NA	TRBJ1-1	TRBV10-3	TGTGCCACCGGGAGTGGGGCGGGGGCGAGCACTGAAGCTTTCTTT	CATGSGAGASTEAFF
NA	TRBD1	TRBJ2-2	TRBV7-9	TGTGCCAGCAGGCCACAGGGGACCGGGGAGCTGTTTTTT	CASRPQGTGELFF
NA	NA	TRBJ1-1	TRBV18	TGTGCCAGCTCCGGGCTGCGGACTGAAGCTTTCTTT	CASSGLRTEAFF
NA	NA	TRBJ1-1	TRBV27	TGTGCCAGCAGTCCCTCCTATTCCGGAGGCACTGAAGCTTTCTTT	CASSPSYSGGTEAFF
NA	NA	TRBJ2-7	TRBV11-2	TGTGCCAGCAGCTTAGTCCGCTCCTACGAGCAGTACTTC	CASSLVRSYEQYF
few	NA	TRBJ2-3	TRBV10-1	TGCGCCAGCAGTGAGTCGTTCGATACAGATACGCAGTATTTT	CASSESFDTDTQYF
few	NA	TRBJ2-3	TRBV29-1	TGCAGCGTTGTACCGGACTACACAAGCACAGATACGCAGTATTTT	CSVVPDYTSTDTQYF
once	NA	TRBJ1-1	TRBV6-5	TGTGCCAGCAGTTACGGAACGGGGGGTCTCTGGGCTTTCTTT	CASSYGTGGLWAFF
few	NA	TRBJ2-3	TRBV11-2	TGTGCCAGCAGCTTAGTAGCTGATACGCAGTATTTT	CASSLVADTQYF
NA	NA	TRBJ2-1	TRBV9	TGTGCCAGCAGCGTTGGTGGGGGCGATGAGCAGTTCTTC	CASSVGGGDEQFF
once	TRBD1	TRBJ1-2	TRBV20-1	TGCAGTGCTGGAGTCGGGGACAGGGACACCTTC	CSAGVGDRDTF
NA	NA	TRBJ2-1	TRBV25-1	TGTGCCAGCAATCTCCCCGGCTACAATGAGCAGTTCTTC	CASNLPGYNEQFF
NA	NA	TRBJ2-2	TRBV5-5	TGTGCCAGCAGCCAACTGAACACCGGGGAGCTGTTTTTT	CASSQLNTGELFF
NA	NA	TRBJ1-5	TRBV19	TGTGCCAGTATCTTTAGGCGGGATCAGGGCAATCAGCCCCAGCATTTT	CASIFRRDQGNQPQHF
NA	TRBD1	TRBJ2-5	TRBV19	TGTGCCAGTAGGGAAACAGGGGTGGGCCAAGAGACCCAGTACTTC	CASRETGVGQETQYF
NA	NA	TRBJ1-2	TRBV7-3	TGTGCCAGCAGCTTGTCAGGTCTTAACTATGGCTACACCTTC	CASSLSGLNYGYTF
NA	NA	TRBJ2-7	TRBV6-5	TGTGCCAGCAGTTACTTAGAGGGGGAATCCTACGAGCAGTACTTC	CASSYLEGESYEQYF
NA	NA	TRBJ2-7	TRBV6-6	TGTGCCAGCAGTTACGAGGGAGACGAGCAGTACTTC	CASSYEGDEQYF
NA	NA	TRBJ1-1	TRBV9	TGTGCCAGCAGCACAAACATGAACACTGAAGCTTTCTTT	CASSTNMNTEAFF
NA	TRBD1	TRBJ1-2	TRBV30	TGTGCCTGGAGTGCGGGAGGGGGCGCAGGCTACACCTTC	CAWSAGGGAGYTF
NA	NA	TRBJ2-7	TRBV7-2	TGTGCCAGCAGCTTAGTCCCGGACAACCCCTACGAGCAGTACTTC	CASSLVPDNPYEQYF
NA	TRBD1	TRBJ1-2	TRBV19	TGTGCCAGTAGTATTAGACAGGGGAACTATGGCTACACCTTC	CASSIRQGNYGYTF